Listed below are T cell receptor beta chains from one sample, sequenced in a study of T cell changes during pregnancy in multiple sclerosis. Libraries were prepared by immunoSEQ multiplex PCR; TCRdb keeps only in-frame clonotypes and omits some of them. The sample contains some 120,000 clones, roughly 92% of which appear only once. Sequenced material: peripheral blood, taken before pregnancy. All receptors derive from a female donor with multiple sclerosis, enrolled in a pregnancy study. Each CDR3 is given with its conserved first and last residue. Fields, in order: D gene, clone size, V gene, J gene, CDR3 DNA, CDR3 protein. D genes are given only for firm matches. Clone size is not always given. Where it is, it says once, few, many or a class for expanded clones.

NA	NA	TRBV2	TRBJ1-1	TGTGCCAGCAGCCAGGCCGTCGGCACTGAAGCTTTCTTT	CASSQAVGTEAFF
NA	NA	TRBV11-2	TRBJ2-7	TGTGCCAGCACCCCGAAAGGGGGTCCCAACGAGCAGTACTTC	CASTPKGGPNEQYF
TRBD2	NA	TRBV11-1	TRBJ2-3	TGTGCCAGCAGCTTAGGTGTCCTAGCGGGGGGAGATACGCAGTATTTT	CASSLGVLAGGDTQYF
TRBD2	NA	TRBV11-3	TRBJ2-1	TGTGCCAGCAGCTTACTAGCGGGTCCTTACAATGAGCAGTTCTTC	CASSLLAGPYNEQFF
NA	NA	TRBV29-1	TRBJ1-2	TGCAGCGTTGAAGATCGGGCGAAGGGAGCTAACTATGGCTACACCTTC	CSVEDRAKGANYGYTF
NA	few	TRBV9	TRBJ1-1	TGTGCCAGCAGCGGGGGAGGAGGGGTGGCCACTGAAGCTTTCTTT	CASSGGGGVATEAFF
TRBD1	NA	TRBV13	TRBJ2-5	TGTGCCAGCAGCACCCGGGACAGGGTCGATCAGACCCAGTACTTC	CASSTRDRVDQTQYF
NA	NA	TRBV30	TRBJ2-3	TGTGCCTGGAGAGGGCCGGGGGTAGGGACAGATACGCAGTATTTT	CAWRGPGVGTDTQYF
NA	NA	TRBV5-1	TRBJ2-3	TGCGCCAGCAGCCGGGGTAGCACAGATACGCAGTATTTT	CASSRGSTDTQYF
TRBD2	NA	TRBV19	TRBJ2-5	TGTGCCAGTAGTATTGGGACTAGCGTCCCTTTGTACTTC	CASSIGTSVPLYF
TRBD2	NA	TRBV5-1	TRBJ2-1	TGCGCCAGCAGCTTAATTAGCGGGGGGAATTACAATGAGCAGTTCTTC	CASSLISGGNYNEQFF
NA	NA	TRBV14	TRBJ2-1	TGTGCCAGCAGCCACAGGGGAGTTCCCTACAATGAGCAGTTCTTC	CASSHRGVPYNEQFF
TRBD2	NA	TRBV10-3	TRBJ2-2	TGTGCCTCGGCCCTTCCCATAGCGGGAGGGATCAACACCGGGGAGCTGTTTTTT	CASALPIAGGINTGELFF
NA	NA	TRBV5-4	TRBJ1-1	TGTGCCAGCAGCTTGGCACAGGGGAACACTGAAGCTTTCTTT	CASSLAQGNTEAFF
NA	NA	TRBV2	TRBJ1-2	TGTGCCAGCAGATCGGGGGGTGACTATGGCTACACCTTC	CASRSGGDYGYTF
NA	NA	TRBV5-6	TRBJ2-1	TGTGCCAGCAGCTTGGTGGGGCGGATTGAGCAGTTCTTC	CASSLVGRIEQFF